These T cell receptor beta chains were read from a single sample in a study of STAT5B mutations in CD4+ large granular lymphocyte leukemia. Clones were read by immunoSEQ multiplex PCR, and TCRdb kept only the in-frame ones, dropping some. This table holds under 40,000 clones, roughly 70% found once. Material: CD4+ T cells from blood buffy coats. All receptors derive from a human donor in good health. The CDR3 runs from the conserved cysteine through the conserved F or W. The D gene is left open where the match is weak. The size field is filled for only some rows; it gives once, few, many or a size class.

j_gene	abundance	d_gene	v_gene	CDR3aa	CDR3nt
TRBJ1-1	.	.	TRBV6-1	CASSEAKLAEAFF	TGTGCCAGCAGTGAAGCAAAGTTGGCTGAAGCTTTCTTT
TRBJ1-5	once	.	TRBV19	CATRLRDNQPQHF	TGTGCCACCCGACTGAGGGACAATCAGCCCCAGCATTTT
TRBJ2-1	.	.	TRBV27	CASSVRDRFNEQFF	TGTGCCAGCAGTGTCCGGGACCGGTTCAATGAGCAGTTCTTC
TRBJ2-1	.	TRBD2	TRBV10-1	CASSDTTGTSKNEQFF	TGCGCCAGCAGTGACACAACCGGGACTAGTAAAAATGAGCAGTTCTTC
TRBJ1-4	.	.	TRBV6-1	CASSEGATNEKLFF	TGTGCCAGCAGTGAAGGGGCAACTAATGAAAAACTGTTTTTT
TRBJ1-1	few	.	TRBV18	CASSSSNENTEAFF	TGTGCCAGCTCAAGTTCAAACGAGAACACTGAAGCTTTCTTT
TRBJ1-1	few	.	TRBV30	CAWDRRLTEAFF	TGTGCCTGGGACAGGCGGTTAACTGAAGCTTTCTTT
TRBJ2-2	.	.	TRBV27	CASSFITGELFF	TGTGCCAGCAGTTTTATCACCGGGGAGCTGTTTTTT
TRBJ2-3	.	TRBD1	TRBV30	CAWSYGQGGSDTQYF	TGTGCCTGGAGTTACGGACAGGGGGGCTCAGATACGCAGTATTTT
TRBJ1-5	.	.	TRBV18	CASSPTMSLGNQPQHF	TGTGCCAGCTCACCAACTATGTCACTCGGCAATCAGCCCCAGCATTTT
TRBJ2-2	.	.	TRBV7-9	CASSLLAANTGELFF	TGTGCCAGCAGCTTACTGGCCGCTAACACCGGGGAGCTGTTTTTT
TRBJ2-6	.	.	TRBV19	CASRNLQPSGANVLTF	TGTGCCAGCAGGAACTTACAGCCCTCTGGGGCCAACGTCCTGACTTTC
TRBJ1-3	.	.	TRBV6-6	CASSPIPSAGNTIYF	TGTGCCAGCAGCCCCATACCGTCAGCTGGAAACACCATATATTTT
TRBJ2-1	.	.	TRBV9	CASSVEQDSYNEQFF	TGTGCCAGCAGCGTGGAGCAGGATTCCTACAATGAGCAGTTCTTC
TRBJ2-7	.	TRBD1	TRBV5-4	CASSWDRGRAAYEQYF	TGTGCCAGCAGCTGGGACAGGGGGCGCGCGGCCTACGAGCAGTACTTC
TRBJ2-5	.	.	TRBV5-3	CARSPLGDTQYF	TGTGCCAGAAGCCCGCTTGGCGATACCCAGTACTTC
TRBJ2-5	once	.	TRBV29-1	CSVEPQETQYF	TGCAGCGTTGAACCCCAAGAGACCCAGTACTTC
TRBJ1-1	few	.	TRBV28	CASRVVLENTEAFF	TGTGCCAGCAGAGTGGTGCTGGAGAACACTGAAGCTTTCTTT
TRBJ1-2	few	.	TRBV6-4	CASSSEGGASYGYTF	TGTGCCAGCTCTTCCGAGGGGGGTGCTAGCTATGGCTACACCTTC
TRBJ2-7	.	TRBD1	TRBV11-2	CASSLAGQGAYEQYF	TGTGCCAGCAGCTTAGCGGGGCAGGGGGCTTACGAGCAGTACTTC
TRBJ2-1	.	.	TRBV28	CASSYGGSYNEQFF	TGTGCCAGCAGTTACGGTGGGTCCTACAATGAGCAGTTCTTC
TRBJ2-7	once	.	TRBV10-1	CASSEQLDDEQYF	TGCGCCAGCAGTGAGCAACTAGACGACGAGCAGTACTTC